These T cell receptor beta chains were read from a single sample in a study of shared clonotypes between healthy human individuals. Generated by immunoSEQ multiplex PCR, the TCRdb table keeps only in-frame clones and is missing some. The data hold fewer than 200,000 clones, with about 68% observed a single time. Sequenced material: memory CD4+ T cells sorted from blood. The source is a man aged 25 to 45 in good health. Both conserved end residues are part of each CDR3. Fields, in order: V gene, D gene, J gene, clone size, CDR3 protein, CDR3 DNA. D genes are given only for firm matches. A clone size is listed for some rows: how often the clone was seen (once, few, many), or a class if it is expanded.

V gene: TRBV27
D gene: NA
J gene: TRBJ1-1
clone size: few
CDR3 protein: CASKAVSGALGTEAFF
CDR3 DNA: TGTGCCAGTAAAGCAGTTTCCGGCGCGCTGGGCACTGAAGCTTTCTTT

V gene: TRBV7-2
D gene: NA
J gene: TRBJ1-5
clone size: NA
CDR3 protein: CASSSVGYGQPQHF
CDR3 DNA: TGTGCCAGCAGTTCGGTGGGGTATGGTCAGCCCCAGCATTTT

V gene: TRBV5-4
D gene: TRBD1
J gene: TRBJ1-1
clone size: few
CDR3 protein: CASSLTQGKTFF
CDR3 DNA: TGTGCCAGCAGCTTAACACAGGGGAAAACTTTCTTT

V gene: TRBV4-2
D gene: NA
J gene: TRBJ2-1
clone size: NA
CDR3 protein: CASSQEGRNNYNEQFF
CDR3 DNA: TGTGCCAGCAGCCAAGAAGGCAGGAATAACTACAATGAGCAGTTCTTC

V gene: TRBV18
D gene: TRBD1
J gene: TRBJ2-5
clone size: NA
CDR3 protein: CASARTGVQETQYF
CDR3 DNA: TGTGCCAGCGCACGGACAGGGGTCCAAGAGACCCAGTACTTC

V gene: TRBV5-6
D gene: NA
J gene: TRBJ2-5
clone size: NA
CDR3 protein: CASSLLGRGPETQYF
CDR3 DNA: TGTGCCAGCAGCTTGTTGGGCAGGGGTCCAGAGACCCAGTACTTC

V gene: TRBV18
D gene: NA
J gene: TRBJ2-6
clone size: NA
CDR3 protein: CASSQGSGANVLTF
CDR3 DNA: TGTGCCAGCTCACAGGGGAGCGGGGCCAACGTCCTGACTTTC

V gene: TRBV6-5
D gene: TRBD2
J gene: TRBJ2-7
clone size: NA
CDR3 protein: CASTRAGGALEQYF
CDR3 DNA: TGTGCCAGCACTCGAGCGGGAGGCGCCCTCGAGCAGTACTTC

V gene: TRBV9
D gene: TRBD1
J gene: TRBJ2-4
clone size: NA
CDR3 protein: CASSVTGTGENIQYF
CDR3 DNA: TGTGCCAGCAGCGTAACCGGGACAGGGGAAAACATTCAGTACTTC

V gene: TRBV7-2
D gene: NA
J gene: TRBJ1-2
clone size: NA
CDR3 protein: CASSLGVGRSYGYTF
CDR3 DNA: TGTGCCAGCAGCTTAGGGGTCGGTCGAAGCTATGGCTACACCTTC

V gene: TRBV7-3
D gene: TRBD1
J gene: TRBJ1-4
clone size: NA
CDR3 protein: CASSGTANEKLFF
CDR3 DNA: TGTGCCAGCAGCGGGACAGCGAATGAAAAACTGTTTTTT

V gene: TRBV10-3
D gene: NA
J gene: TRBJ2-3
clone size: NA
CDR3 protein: CAISESVLHTQYF
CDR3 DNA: TGTGCCATCAGTGAGTCAGTGTTGCATACGCAGTATTTT

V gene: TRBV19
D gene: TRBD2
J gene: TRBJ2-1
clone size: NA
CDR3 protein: CASSTPPGLASINEQFF
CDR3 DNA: TGTGCCAGTAGTACGCCCCCGGGACTAGCGTCTATCAATGAGCAGTTCTTC

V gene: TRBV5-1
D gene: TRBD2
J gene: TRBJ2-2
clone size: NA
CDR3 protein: CASSWTELAGSGELFF
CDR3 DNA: TGCGCCAGCAGCTGGACGGAACTAGCGGGCTCCGGGGAGCTGTTTTTT

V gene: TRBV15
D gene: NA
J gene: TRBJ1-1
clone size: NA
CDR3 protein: CATSFSKGGGNTEAFF
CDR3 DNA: TGTGCCACCAGCTTTTCGAAAGGGGGGGGGAACACTGAAGCTTTCTTT

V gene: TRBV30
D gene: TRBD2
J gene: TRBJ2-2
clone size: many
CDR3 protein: CAWIAGGIGELFF
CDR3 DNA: TGTGCCTGGATAGCGGGAGGAATCGGGGAGCTGTTTTTT

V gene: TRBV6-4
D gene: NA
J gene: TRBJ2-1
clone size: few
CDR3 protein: CASSGVDTRQYNEQFF
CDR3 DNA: TGTGCCAGCAGTGGCGTTGATACGCGGCAGTACAATGAGCAGTTCTTC

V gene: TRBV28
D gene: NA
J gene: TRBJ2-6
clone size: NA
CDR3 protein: CASNSGASGANVLTF
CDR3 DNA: TGTGCCAGCAACTCGGGGGCTAGTGGGGCCAACGTCCTGACTTTC

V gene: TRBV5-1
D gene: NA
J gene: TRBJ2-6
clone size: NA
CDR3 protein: CASSQRGSGANVLTF
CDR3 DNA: TGCGCCAGCAGCCAAAGGGGCTCTGGGGCCAACGTCCTGACTTTC

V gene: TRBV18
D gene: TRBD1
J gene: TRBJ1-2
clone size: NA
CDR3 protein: CASSPGTGLGGYTF
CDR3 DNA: TGTGCCAGCTCCCCAGGGACAGGGCTAGGTGGCTACACCTTC

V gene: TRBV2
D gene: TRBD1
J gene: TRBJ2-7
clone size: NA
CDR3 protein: CASAKDRNYEQYF
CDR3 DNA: TGTGCCAGCGCTAAGGACAGGAACTACGAGCAGTACTTC

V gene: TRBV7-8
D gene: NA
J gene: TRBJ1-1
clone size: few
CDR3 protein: CASSPGNGREAFF
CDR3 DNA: TGTGCCAGCAGCCCCGGGAATGGCCGAGAAGCTTTCTTT

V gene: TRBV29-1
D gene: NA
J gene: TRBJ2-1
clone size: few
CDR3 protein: CSVEGYRSYNEQFF
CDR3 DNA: TGCAGCGTTGAAGGGTATAGGTCCTACAATGAGCAGTTCTTC

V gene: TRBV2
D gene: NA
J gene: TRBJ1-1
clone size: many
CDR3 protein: CASRATTGPSNTEAFF
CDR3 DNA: TGTGCCAGCAGGGCAACGACGGGACCCTCGAACACTGAAGCTTTCTTT

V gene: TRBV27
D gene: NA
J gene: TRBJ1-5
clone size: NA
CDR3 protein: CASSFDGSNQPQHF
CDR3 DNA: TGTGCCAGCAGTTTCGACGGTAGCAATCAGCCCCAGCATTTT

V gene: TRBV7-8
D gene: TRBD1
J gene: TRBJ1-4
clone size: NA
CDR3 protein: CASSRSGTDEKLFF
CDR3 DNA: TGTGCCAGCAGCCGATCGGGGACAGATGAAAAACTGTTTTTT

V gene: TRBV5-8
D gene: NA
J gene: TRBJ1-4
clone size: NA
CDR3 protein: CASSLGGRTNEKLFF
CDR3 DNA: TGTGCCAGCAGCTTGGGGGGGCGAACTAATGAAAAACTGTTTTTT

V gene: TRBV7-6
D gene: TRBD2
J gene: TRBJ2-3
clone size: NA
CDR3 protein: CASSLESAGAVDTQYF
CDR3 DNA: TGTGCCAGCAGCTTAGAGTCGGCGGGAGCCGTAGATACGCAGTATTTT

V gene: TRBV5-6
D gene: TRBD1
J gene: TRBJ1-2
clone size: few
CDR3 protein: CASSLWDRAGYTF
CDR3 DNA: TGTGCCAGCAGCTTGTGGGACAGGGCTGGCTACACCTTC

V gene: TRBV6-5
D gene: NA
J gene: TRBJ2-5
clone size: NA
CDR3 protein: CAIAVQGTQYF
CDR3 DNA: TGTGCCATCGCGGTCCAAGGAACCCAGTACTTC

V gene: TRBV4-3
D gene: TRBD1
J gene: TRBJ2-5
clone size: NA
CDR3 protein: CASSQEHRGRETQYF
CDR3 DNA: TGCGCCAGCAGCCAGGAGCACAGGGGGCGGGAGACCCAGTACTTC

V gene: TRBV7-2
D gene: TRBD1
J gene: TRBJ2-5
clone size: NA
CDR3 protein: CASSRGQQETQYF
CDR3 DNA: TGTGCCAGCAGCAGGGGACAGCAAGAGACCCAGTACTTC

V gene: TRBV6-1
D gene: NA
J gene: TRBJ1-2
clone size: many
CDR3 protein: CASSHSLYEEGYTF
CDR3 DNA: TGTGCCAGCAGCCACTCCCTTTATGAAGAAGGCTACACCTTC

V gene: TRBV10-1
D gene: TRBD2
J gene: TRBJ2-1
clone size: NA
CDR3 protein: CASSESGRSEQFF
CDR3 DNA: TGCGCCAGCAGTGAGTCCGGGAGGTCTGAGCAGTTCTTC

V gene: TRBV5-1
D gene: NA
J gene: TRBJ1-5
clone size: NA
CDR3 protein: CASSLDGRSSQHF
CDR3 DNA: TGCGCCAGCAGTTTGGACGGGAGGTCGTCCCAGCATTTT

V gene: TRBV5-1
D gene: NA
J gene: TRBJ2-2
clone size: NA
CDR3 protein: CASSPRGGNTGELFF
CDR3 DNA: TGCGCCAGCAGCCCCCGTGGAGGGAACACCGGGGAGCTGTTTTTT

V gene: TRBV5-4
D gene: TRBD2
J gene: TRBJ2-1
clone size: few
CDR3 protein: CASSLIVLAGAPPEQFF
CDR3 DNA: TGTGCCAGCAGCTTGATCGTTCTAGCGGGAGCCCCCCCTGAGCAGTTCTTC

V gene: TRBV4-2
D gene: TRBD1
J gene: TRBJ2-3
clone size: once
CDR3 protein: CASSQDLGIWTGPVQGQYF
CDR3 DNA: TGTGCCAGCAGCCAAGATTTGGGTATTTGGACAGGCCCGGTCCAGGGGCAGTATTTT

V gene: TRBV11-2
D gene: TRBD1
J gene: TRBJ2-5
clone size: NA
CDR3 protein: CASSVGGQSETQYF
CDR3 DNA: TGTGCCAGCAGCGTAGGGGGACAGAGTGAGACCCAGTACTTC

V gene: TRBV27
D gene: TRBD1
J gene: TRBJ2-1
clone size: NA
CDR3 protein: CASTRGGPHNEQFF
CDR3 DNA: TGTGCCAGCACTCGAGGGGGCCCCCACAATGAGCAGTTCTTC

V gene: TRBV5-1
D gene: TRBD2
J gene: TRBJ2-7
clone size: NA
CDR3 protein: CASSSGDYPYEQYF
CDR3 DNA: TGCGCCAGCAGCTCCGGGGACTACCCCTACGAGCAGTACTTC

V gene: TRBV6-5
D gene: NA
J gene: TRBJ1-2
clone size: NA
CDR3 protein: CASSERRSRGYTF
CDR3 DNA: TGTGCCAGCAGTGAAAGGAGGTCGAGGGGCTACACCTTC

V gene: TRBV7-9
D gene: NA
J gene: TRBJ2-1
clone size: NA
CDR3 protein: CASSRRGSYNEQFF
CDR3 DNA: TGTGCCAGCAGCCGTCGGGGCTCCTACAATGAGCAGTTCTTC

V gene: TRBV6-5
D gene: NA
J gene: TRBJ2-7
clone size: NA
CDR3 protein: CATRARIYEQYF
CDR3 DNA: TGTGCCACCCGGGCGAGAATCTACGAGCAGTACTTC

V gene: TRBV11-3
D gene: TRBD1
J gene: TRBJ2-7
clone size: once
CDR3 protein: CASSLVGDRINEQYF
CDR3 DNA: TGTGCCAGCAGCTTAGTAGGGGACAGGATCAACGAGCAGTACTTC

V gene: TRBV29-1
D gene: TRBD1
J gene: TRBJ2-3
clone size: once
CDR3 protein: CSGTGTGGTDTQYF
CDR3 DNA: TGCAGCGGGACCGGGACAGGGGGCACAGATACGCAGTATTTT

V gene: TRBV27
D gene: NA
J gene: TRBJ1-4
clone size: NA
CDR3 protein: CASSLSGGQWEKLFF
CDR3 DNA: TGTGCCAGCAGTTTATCGGGCGGGCAATGGGAAAAACTGTTTTTT

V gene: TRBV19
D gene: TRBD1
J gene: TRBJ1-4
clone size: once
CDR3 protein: CASSVQGAEKLFF
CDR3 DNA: TGTGCCAGTAGTGTGCAGGGGGCAGAAAAACTGTTTTTT